This TCR beta chain emerged from a study of T cell repertoires in cytomegalovirus infection. Study overall: Peptides in the study included HLA-C-restricted and HLA-B-restricted CMV epitopes.

Whole-study results and caveats: CMV-specific HLA-C-restricted TCR beta clonotypes dominated the ex vivo response.

The CDR3 sequence is 14 residues long. V lost 6 bases to trimming and J lost 4 bases, with 15 bases between them. MiXCR, run by TCRdb on the reads, gives a single entry per CDR3 protein. The table has hundreds of thousands of distinct CDR3 sequences, about 44% seen once. About this clonotype itself: Its specificity is unknown.

The V call is TRBV12-3 or TRBV12-4, the J call TRBJ1-1, with unresolved D. The sequences come from cultured PBMCs, collected from culture after CMV antigen stimulation. This TCR came from a human donor in good health (CMV status not recorded). Some clones in this sample may be carry-over from other donors' samples. DNA of the CDR3: TGTGCCAGCAGCGACACTTACATAATCACTGAAGCTTTCTTT. Its protein is CASSDTYIITEAFF.